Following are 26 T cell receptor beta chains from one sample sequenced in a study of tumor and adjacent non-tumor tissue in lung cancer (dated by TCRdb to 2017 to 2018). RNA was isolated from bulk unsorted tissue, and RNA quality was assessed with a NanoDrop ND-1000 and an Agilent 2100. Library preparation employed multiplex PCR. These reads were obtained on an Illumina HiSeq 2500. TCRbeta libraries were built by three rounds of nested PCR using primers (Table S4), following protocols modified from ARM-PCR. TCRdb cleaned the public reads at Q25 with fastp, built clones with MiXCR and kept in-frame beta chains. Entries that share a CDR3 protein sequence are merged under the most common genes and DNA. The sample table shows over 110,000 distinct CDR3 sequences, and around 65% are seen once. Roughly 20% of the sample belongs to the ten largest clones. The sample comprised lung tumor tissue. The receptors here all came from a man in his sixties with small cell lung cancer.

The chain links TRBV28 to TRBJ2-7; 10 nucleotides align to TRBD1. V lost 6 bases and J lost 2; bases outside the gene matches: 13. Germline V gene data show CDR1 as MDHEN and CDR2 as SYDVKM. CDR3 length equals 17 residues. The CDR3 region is CASSSGTGVGWTYEQYF. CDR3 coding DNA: TGTGCCAGCAGCTCCGGGACAGGGGTGGGTTGGACCTACGAGCAGTACTTC.

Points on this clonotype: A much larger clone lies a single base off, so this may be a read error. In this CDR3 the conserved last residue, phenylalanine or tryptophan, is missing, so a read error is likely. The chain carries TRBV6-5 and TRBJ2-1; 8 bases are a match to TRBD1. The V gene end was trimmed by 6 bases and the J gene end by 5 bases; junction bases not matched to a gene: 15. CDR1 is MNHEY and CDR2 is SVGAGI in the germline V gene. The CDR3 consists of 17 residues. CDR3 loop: CASRPSPSSDRDNEQFL. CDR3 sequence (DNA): TGTGCCAGCAGACCTTCTCCATCTTCGGACAGGGACAATGAGCAGTTCTTA.

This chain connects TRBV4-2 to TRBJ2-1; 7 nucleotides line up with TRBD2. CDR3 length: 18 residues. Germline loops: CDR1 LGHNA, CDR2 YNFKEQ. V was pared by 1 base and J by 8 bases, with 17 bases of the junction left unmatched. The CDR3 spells CASSQGRIGGLSSDEQFF. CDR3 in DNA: TGTGCCAGCAGCCAAGGAAGAATTGGGGGACTAAGTTCTGATGAGCAGTTCTTC.

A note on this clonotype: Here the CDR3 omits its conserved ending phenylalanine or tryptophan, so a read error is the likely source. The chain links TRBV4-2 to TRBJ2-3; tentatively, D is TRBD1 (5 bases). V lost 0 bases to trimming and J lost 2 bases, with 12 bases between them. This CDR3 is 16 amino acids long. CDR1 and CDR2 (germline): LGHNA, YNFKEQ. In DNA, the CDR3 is TGTGCCAGCAGCCAAGAAGGGGCTACCTTCACAGATACGCAGTATTCT. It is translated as CASSQEGATFTDTQYS.

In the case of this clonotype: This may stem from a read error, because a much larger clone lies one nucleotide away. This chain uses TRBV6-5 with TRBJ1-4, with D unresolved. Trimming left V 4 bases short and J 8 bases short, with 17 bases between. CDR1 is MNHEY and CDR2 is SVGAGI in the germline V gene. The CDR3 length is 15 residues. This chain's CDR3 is CASSFIGVKEEKLFF. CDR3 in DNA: TGTGCCAGCAGTTTCATCGGGGTAAAGGAGGAAAAACTGTTTTTT.

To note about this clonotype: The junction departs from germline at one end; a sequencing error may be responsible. The DNA of the CDR3 is TGCAGTACTAGTTCCAGGCAGCGGAACACTGAAGCTTTCTTT. This translates into CSTSSRQRNTEAFF. V usage is TRBV20-1 and J usage is TRBJ1-1; D not resolved. The CDR3 sequence is 14 residues long. Germline V gene data show CDR1 as DFQATT and CDR2 as SNEGSKA (reference sequence).

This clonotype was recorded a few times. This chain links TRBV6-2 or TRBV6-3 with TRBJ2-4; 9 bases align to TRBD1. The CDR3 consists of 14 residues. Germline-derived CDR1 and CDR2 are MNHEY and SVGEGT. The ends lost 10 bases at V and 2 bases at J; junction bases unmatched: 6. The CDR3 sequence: CAIQGAATKNIQYF. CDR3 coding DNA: TGTGCCATACAGGGGGCCGCAACCAAAAACATTCAGTACTTC.

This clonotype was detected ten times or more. In DNA, the CDR3 is TGTGCCAGCAGCCAAGAGGCAGGGGGAAGTGAAAAACTGTTTTTT. This codes for CASSQEAGGSEKLFF. The rearrangement uses TRBV4-2 and TRBJ1-4, with 7 bases lining up with TRBD1. The ends lost 0 bases at V and 7 bases at J; junction bases unmatched: 5. Germline values: CDR1 LGHNA, CDR2 YNFKEQ. This CDR3 contains 15 residues.

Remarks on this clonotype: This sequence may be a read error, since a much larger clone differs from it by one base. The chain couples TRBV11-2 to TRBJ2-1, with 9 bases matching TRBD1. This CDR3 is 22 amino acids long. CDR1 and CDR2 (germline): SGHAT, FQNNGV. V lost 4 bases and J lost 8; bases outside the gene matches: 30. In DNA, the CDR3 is TGTGCCAGCAGCTGCCGGCGGCGAAACACAGGGGGCTTAGGGTCATCTTTCGATGAGCAGTTCTTC. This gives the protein CASSCRRRNTGGLGSSFDEQFF.

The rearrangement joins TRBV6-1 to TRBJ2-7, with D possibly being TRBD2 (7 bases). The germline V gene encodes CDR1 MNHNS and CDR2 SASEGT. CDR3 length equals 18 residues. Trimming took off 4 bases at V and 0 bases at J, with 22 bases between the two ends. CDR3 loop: CASSGTGGRVSASYEQYF. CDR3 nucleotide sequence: TGTGCCAGCAGTGGAACGGGGGGCCGAGTTAGCGCCTCCTACGAGCAGTACTTC.

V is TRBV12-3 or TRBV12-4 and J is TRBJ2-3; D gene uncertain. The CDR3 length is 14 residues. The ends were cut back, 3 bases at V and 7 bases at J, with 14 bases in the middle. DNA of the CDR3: TGTGCCAGCAGTTTGTGGGGTCTGTCATATACGCAGTATTTT. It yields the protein CASSLWGLSYTQYF.

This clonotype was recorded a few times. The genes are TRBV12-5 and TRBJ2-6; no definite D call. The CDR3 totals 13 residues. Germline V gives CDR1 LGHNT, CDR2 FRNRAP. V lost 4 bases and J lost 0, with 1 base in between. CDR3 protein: CASGSSGANVLTF. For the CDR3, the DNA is TGTGCTAGTGGTTCCTCTGGGGCCAACGTCCTGACTTTC.

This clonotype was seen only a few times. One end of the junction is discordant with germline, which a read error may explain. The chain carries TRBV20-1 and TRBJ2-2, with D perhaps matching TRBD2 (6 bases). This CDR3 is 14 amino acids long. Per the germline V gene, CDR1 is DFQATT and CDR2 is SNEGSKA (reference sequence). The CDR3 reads CSANLAGGTGELLF. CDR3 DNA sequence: TGCAGTGCTAACCTAGCCGGAGGGACCGGGGAGCTGTTGTTT.

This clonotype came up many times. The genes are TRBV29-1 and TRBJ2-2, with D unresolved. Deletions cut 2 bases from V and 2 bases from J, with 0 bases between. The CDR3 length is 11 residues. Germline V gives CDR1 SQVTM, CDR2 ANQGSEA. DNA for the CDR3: TGCAGCGTTGAAAACACCGGGGAGCTGTTTTTT. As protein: CSVENTGELFF.

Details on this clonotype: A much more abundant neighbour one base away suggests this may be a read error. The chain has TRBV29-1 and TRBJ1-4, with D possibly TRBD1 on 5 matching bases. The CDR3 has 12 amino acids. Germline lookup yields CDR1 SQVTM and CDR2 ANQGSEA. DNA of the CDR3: TGCAGCATTGAACGGGGTGCCGGGGGACTGTTTTTT. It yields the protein CSIERGAGGLFF.

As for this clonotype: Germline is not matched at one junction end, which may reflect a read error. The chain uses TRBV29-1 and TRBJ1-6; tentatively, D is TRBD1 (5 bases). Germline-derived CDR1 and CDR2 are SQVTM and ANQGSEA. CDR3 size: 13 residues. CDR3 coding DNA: TGCAGCGTTGACCCCGGTGGGGGTTCACTCCTCCACTTT. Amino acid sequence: CSVDPGGGSLLHF.

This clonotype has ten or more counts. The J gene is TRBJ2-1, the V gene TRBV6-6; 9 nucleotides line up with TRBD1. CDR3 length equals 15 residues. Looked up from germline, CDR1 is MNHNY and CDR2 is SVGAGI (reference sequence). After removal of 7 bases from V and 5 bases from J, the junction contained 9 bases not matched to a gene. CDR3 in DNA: TGTGCCAGCACCCCACGGGACAGGGCTAACAATGAGCAGTTCTTC. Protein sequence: CASTPRDRANNEQFF.

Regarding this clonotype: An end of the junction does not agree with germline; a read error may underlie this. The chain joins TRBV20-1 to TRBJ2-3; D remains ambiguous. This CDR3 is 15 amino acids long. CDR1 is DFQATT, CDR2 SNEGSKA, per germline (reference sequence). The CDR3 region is CIARDPRSSTDTQYF. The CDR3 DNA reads TGCATTGCTAGAGACCCTCGCTCTAGCACAGATACGCAGTATTTT.

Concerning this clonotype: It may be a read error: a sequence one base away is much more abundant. The CDR3 DNA follows: TGTGCCAGCAGTAATAACCAGGGCCGCAGGGTTGAAGAGACCCAGTACTTC. This codes for CASSNNQGRRVEETQYF. The rearrangement joins TRBV6-1 to TRBJ2-5, with a weak D call TRBD1 (5 bases). The CDR3 covers 17 residues. In germline, CDR1 is MNHNS, CDR2 SASEGT. V was shortened by 5 bases and J by 3 bases, with 22 bases between the two germline ends.

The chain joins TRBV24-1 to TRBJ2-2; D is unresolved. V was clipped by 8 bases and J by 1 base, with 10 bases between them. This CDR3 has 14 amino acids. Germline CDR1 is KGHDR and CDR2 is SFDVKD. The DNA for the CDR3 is TGTGCCACCACTACAGCCAAGAACACCGGGGAGCTGTTTTTT. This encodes CATTTAKNTGELFF.

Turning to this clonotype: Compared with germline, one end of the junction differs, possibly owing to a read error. The DNA of the CDR3 is TGTGCCACCAGTGATCCCAAAAAGGGAGCAGATACGCAGTTTTTT. Protein sequence: CATSDPKKGADTQFF. The gene calls are TRBV24-1 and TRBJ2-3, with D possibly TRBD2 on 5 matching bases. CDR3 length: 15 residues. Germline CDR1 is KGHDR and CDR2 is SFDVKD.

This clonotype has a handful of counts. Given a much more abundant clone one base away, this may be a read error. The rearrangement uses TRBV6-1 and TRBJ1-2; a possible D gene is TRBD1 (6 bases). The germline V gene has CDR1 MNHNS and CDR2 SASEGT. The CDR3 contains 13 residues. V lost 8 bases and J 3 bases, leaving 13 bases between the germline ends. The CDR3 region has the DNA TGTGCCAGCCGGGGCAGGGGTTACTATGGCTACACCTTC. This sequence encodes CASRGRGYYGYTF.

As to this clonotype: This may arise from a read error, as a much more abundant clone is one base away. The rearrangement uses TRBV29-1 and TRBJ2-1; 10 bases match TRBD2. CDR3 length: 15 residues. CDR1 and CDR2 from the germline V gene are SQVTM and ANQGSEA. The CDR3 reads CNVKDQLAGYNEQFF. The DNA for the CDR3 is TGCAACGTTAAGGACCAACTAGCGGGGTACAATGAGCAGTTCTTC.

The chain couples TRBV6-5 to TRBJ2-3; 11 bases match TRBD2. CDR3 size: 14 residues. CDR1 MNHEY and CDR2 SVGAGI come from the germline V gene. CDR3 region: CASGGLADTDTQYF. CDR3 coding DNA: TGTGCTAGCGGGGGACTAGCGGACACAGATACGCAGTATTTT.

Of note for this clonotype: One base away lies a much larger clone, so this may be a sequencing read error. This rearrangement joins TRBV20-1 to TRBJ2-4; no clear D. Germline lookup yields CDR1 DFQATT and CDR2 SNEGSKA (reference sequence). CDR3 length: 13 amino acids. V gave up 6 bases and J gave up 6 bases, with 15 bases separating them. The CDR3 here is CSALNIGRNIQYF. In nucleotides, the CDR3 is TGCAGTGCCCTAAATATCGGTCGAAACATTCAGTACTTC.

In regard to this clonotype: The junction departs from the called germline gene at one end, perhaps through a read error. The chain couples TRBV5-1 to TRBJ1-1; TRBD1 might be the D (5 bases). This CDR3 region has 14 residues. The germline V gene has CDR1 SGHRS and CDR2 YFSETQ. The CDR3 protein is CTSSSTVLNTEAFF. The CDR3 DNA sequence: TGCACCAGCAGCTCGACAGTTCTTAACACTGAAGCTTTCTTT.